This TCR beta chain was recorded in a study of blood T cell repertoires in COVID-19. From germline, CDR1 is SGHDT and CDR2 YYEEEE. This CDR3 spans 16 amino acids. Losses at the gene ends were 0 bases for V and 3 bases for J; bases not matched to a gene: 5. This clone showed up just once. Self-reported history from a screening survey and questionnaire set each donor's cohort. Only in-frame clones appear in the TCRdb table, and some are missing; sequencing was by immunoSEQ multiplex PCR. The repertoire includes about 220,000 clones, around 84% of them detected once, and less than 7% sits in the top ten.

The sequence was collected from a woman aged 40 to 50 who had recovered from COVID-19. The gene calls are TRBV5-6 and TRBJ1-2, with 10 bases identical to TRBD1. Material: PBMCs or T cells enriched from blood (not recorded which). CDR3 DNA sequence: TGTGCCAGCAGCTTGGCCGTGACAGGGGGCGACTATGGCTACACCTTC. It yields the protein CASSLAVTGGDYGYTF.